The text below deals with one T cell receptor (beta chain). Its antigen remains undetermined. Per-nucleotide qualities are absent, and no much larger clonotype sits a single base away. This record comes from a study of T cell repertoires in cytomegalovirus infection (dated by TCRdb to between 2018 and 2021). For the study in its entirety: Recently identified HLA-C-restricted CMV epitopes, whose presentation resists viral immunomodulation, were targeted by peptide stimulations together with well-studied HLA-B-restricted epitopes. Because public TCR beta signatures pointed to carriage of CMV infection together with the matching HLA type, the HLA type of each donor mattered for the analysis.

Per the publication, the treatment or condition label means: in vitro stimulation with specific CMV peptide epitopes to enrich CMV-specific T cells. The instrument was an Illumina HiSeq 1500. TCRdb cleaned the public reads at Q25 with fastp, built clones with MiXCR and kept in-frame beta chains. Each entry is one CDR3 protein sequence, shown with its most common DNA and genes. The sample table shows some 800,000 distinct CDR3 sequences, and about 28% are seen once. Clones ranked in the top ten supply roughly 13% of the sample. General findings and caveats noted by the study authors: Cumulative frequency of public TCR beta family members discriminated carriers of CMV infection plus the relevant HLA type in this cohort and an independent approximately 370-donor cohort. The ex vivo response was dominated by HLA-C-restricted CMV-specific TCR beta clonotypes, which also provided the single most frequent clonotype in two of eight donors.

This receptor was taken from a human donor in good health (CMV status not recorded). Some clones in this sample may be carry-over from other donors' samples. The sequencing used cultured CD8+ T cells from PBMCs, collected from culture after CMV antigen stimulation.

Here the CDR3 is given as CASSILAGVQETQYF. DNA sequence: TGTGCCAGTAGTATACTAGCGGGGGTTCAAGAGACCCAGTACTTC. Rearrangement joined TRBV19 to TRBJ2-5; the central 10 bases match TRBD2. Compared with germline, V lacks 2 bases and J lacks 2 bases; bases without a gene match: 2. According to the germline V gene (reference sequence), CDR1 reads LNHDA and CDR2 reads SQIVND. Counted from cysteine to phenylalanine, this CDR3 has 15 amino acids. Of all the DNA, just the CDR3 is kept, 45 bases in frame from base 1.